Reported below is one T cell receptor (beta chain). TCRdb re-analysed the RT-PCR reads in MiXCR, keeping a single row per CDR3 protein. The top ten clones hold roughly 25% of a sample with about 190,000 distinct CDR3 sequences, approximately 14% of them seen once. This CDR3 spans 12 amino acids. V was trimmed by 0 bases and J by 7 bases, leaving 7 bases between them. Germline CDR1 and CDR2: LGHDT and YNNKEL (reference sequence). The sample comes from a study of response to subunit inactivated influenza vaccine. The V call is TRBV3-1, the J call TRBJ2-7; D is uncertain. The origin of this receptor is a man between 45 and 60 years old who received an inactivated influenza vaccine. The input for sequencing was CD8+ T cells sorted from PBMCs, taken less than 6 days after vaccination. The CDR3 nucleotides are TGTGCCAGCAGCCAAGATCGGCTAGAGCAGTACTTC. Its protein is CASSQDRLEQYF.